One and the same sample provided the 5 T cell receptor beta chains below, sequenced in a study of T cells in Graves' hyperthyroidism and ophthalmopathy. Amplification of TCR beta CDR3 regions was performed using RNA transcripts as template. HTBI primers drove first-round RT-PCR of the TCR CDR3. TCRdb used MiXCR to reprocess the multiplex PCR reads, holding one entry per CDR3 protein. The sample consists of roughly 700,000 distinct CDR3 sequences, roughly a sixth of them appearing once. Sequencing was carried out using blood. These receptor sequences come from a man aged 50-59 years with Graves' hyperthyroidism.

The chain is built from TRBV18 and TRBJ2-5, with a tentative D call TRBD2 (5 bases). The germline V gene has CDR1 KGHSH and CDR2 LQKENI. The CDR3 runs to 15 residues. The V gene lost 3 bases and the J gene lost 4 bases, with 15 bases spanning the gap. Written as DNA, the CDR3 is TGTGCCAGCTCACCCCAATCTCTGGCGGGAGAGACCCAGTACTTC. Translating it yields CASSPQSLAGETQYF.

This clonotype was seen a few times. This chain links TRBV30 with TRBJ1-2; 10 bases are shared with TRBD1. V dropped 2 bases and J dropped 8; count of bases not matched to a gene: 5. The CDR3 has 13 amino acids. Germline V CDR1 and CDR2: GTSNPN, SVGIG (reference sequence). This CDR3 is CAWSRGTGEGYTF. The CDR3 DNA is TGTGCCTGGAGTCGAGGGACAGGGGAGGGCTACACCTTC.

This clonotype has a handful of counts. This CDR3 reads CASSSASNTGELFF. The CDR3 nucleotides read TGTGCCAGCAGTTCCGCCTCGAACACCGGGGAGCTGTTTTTT. The chain employs TRBV27 and TRBJ2-2; D is ambiguous. V was shortened by 4 bases and J by 0 bases, with 6 bases between the two germline ends. CDR3 length: 14 amino acids. Germline V lookup: CDR1 MNHEY, CDR2 SMNVEV (reference sequence).

This clonotype was detected a few times. The chain employs TRBV3-1 and TRBJ2-1; D remains unclear. V was cut by 0 bases and J by 8 bases, with 14 bases left in between. Germline V CDR1 and CDR2: LGHDT, YNNKEL (reference sequence). The CDR3 has 15 residues. CDR3 DNA: TGTGCCAGCAGCCAAGAAGGTCTAGTTTTCGATGAGCAGTTCTTC. This translates into CASSQEGLVFDEQFF.

For this clonotype: At one end the junction does not follow the germline gene, possibly because of a read error. V and J are TRBV18 and TRBJ1-6, with TRBD1 matching 10 bases. Per germline, CDR1 KGHSH and CDR2 LQKENI. The CDR3 contains 17 residues. As DNA, the CDR3 is TGTGCCAGCTCCCCACTGAGGGACAGGGGCTTTTCGTCACCCCTCCACTTT. The encoded protein is CASSPLRDRGFSSPLHF.